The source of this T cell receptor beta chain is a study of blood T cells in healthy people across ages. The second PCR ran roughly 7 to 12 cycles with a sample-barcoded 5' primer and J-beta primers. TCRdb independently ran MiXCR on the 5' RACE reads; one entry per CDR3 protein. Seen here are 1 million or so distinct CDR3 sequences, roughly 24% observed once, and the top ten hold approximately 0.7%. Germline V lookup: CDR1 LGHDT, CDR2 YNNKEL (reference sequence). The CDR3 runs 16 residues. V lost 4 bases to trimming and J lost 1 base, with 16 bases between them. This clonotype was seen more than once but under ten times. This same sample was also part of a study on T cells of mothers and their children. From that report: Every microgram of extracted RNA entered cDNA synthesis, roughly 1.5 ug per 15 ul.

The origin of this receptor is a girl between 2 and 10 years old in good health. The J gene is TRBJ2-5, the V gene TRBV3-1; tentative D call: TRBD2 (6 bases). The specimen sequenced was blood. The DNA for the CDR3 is TGTGCCAGCAGCCCTTCCGGGGGACCTTCCCAAGAGACCCAGTACTTC. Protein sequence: CASSPSGGPSQETQYF.